This T cell receptor (beta chain) was identified in a study of T cell repertoires in cytomegalovirus infection. Turning to the study itself: It can be stated that public TCR beta signatures indicated CMV infection as well as a matching HLA type.

Remarks on this clonotype: What it recognizes is unknown.

V lost 2 bases to trimming and J lost 0 bases, with 13 bases between them. This CDR3 contains 16 residues. In germline, CDR1 is LNHDA, CDR2 SQIVND (reference sequence). TCRdb redid the calling of the reads with MiXCR, one entry per CDR3 protein. The sample contains some 940,000 distinct CDR3 sequences, around 32% of which appear only once. The sequence came from a human donor in good health (CMV status not recorded). Some clones in this sample may be carry-over from other donors' samples. The chain couples TRBV19 to TRBJ1-1; a possible D gene is TRBD1 (6 bases). This sample comprised cultured CD8+ T cells from PBMCs, obtained from culture after CMV antigen stimulation. CDR3 in amino acids: CASSIFPGQLNTEAFF. The CDR3 coding sequence is TGTGCCAGTAGTATATTTCCGGGACAACTGAACACTGAAGCTTTCTTT.